This T cell receptor (beta chain) was sequenced for a study of cytomegalovirus exposure and HLA in healthy donors (dated by TCRdb to about 2017). With respect to the entire study: An earlier analysis of approximately 640 of the donors reported approximately 290 Gb of sequence data and 117 million unique TCR beta sequences from 150 million to 200 million T cells. A later genetic analysis took genome-wide SNP genotypes for about 65% of the 666 donors and used that subset as a discovery cohort. An earlier analysis of approximately 500 of the donors applied high-throughput TCR beta sequencing to assess whether each TCR beta V gene segment acted as functional or pseudogenic. The study was designed to test whether signatures of past pathogen exposure could be identified by cataloging public T cell receptors. All discovery cohort repertoires had been generated on a single sequencing platform. Roughly 5 DR-DQ haplotypes were handled as single units for association and clustering, since linkage in the cohort was strong. Besides the first cohort of under 700 subjects, a separate validation cohort made up of over 100 different subjects was used. The study profiled the T cell repertoires of some 610 subjects by immunosequencing and related them to cytomegalovirus serostatus. Approximately 300 gigabases of sequencing data and tens of millions of unique TCR sequences were included in an early release covering about 700 HLA-typed donors. Among about 370 genotyped donors of the cohort, an average of approximately 240,000 unique TCR beta nucleotide sequences was sequenced per donor, of which roughly 18% were non-productive. HLA typing included class I and class II loci at four-digit resolution. Donor age, sex, ethnicity and CMV serostatus were collected together with the repertoire data. To study patterns of TCR occurrence, a later analysis re-analyzed previously published TCR beta repertoires from around 670 donors and added high-resolution HLA genotyping. The number of typed donors differed by locus: about 620-640 for A, B, C, DRB1 and DQB1; 522 for DQA1; 606 for DPA1; and some 470 for DPB1. Rather than drawing on any new phenotypic data, the later analysis identified candidate immune exposures from TCR beta sequences and the way those sequences occurred across donors. The genetic ancestry cluster associated with self-reported Caucasian donors included over 80% of the 300 to 400 genotyped donors. The study combined high-throughput TCR immunosequencing, statistical association of individual TCRs with disease status, and machine learning to predict cytomegalovirus infection status. Study-wide conclusions, independent of this receptor: Sequencing depth was assumed to be roughly uniform across donors in the presence/absence analyses, though that assumption may not hold. According to a later genetic analysis, donors in an Asian-associated ancestry cluster had fewer N-insertions in productive TCRs than the approximately 650-donor mean. A group of highly shared sequence variants was considered likely to be a technical artifact of the sequencing pipeline. Because HLA typing was missing for some donors at each locus, association tests included only the typed subset. In vitro tests confirmed that three of the cytomegalovirus-associated TCR beta chains recognize cytomegalovirus antigens. According to the authors, the approach could potentially be generalized to other disease states and immunological phenotypes. A later analysis found that most CMV-associated TCR beta chains appeared HLA-restricted, with HLA associations seemingly driven largely by CMV exposure. When HLA alleles, especially DR and DQ, strongly co-occurred, attributing TCR associations to individual alleles was difficult. A later analysis reported that several top co-occurrence clusters appeared linked to parvovirus B19, influenza, CMV and Epstein-Barr virus. While some public TCRs were present in many individuals, most TCR sequences turned up only very rarely across donors. In a later analysis, TCR association rates were found to vary across HLA loci, with the most associated TCRs seen for DRB1 alleles and the fewest for HLA-C alleles. A later genetic analysis associated a missense DCLRE1C variant with V-gene and J-gene trimming of TCR beta chains, and an independent cohort replicated the association. A further reported finding was that TCR beta sequences accurately predicted the HLA-A and HLA-B alleles for most subjects in the first cohort. In a later analysis, about 16,000 TCR beta sequences were associated with specific HLA alleles at a false discovery rate of 0.05. A total of fewer than 200 TCR beta chains were listed by the study as associated with cytomegalovirus. In a later analysis, HLA-associated TCR beta chains showed more clonal expansion and lower generation probabilities than non-associated chains that were equally common. The classifier was reported to diagnose cytomegalovirus status with high specificity and sensitivity in both the original cohort and the validation cohort. Some IMGT-functional V segments, including TRBV6-2 and TRBV6-3, could not be told apart with the 87-base-pair reads, so those segments were excluded. Only TCR beta chains were sequenced in this cohort, and the absence of alpha or paired-chain data limited detectable features. In an earlier analysis of 500 to 650 of the donors, most TCR beta V segments appeared in productive rearrangements about 87% or about 30% of the time, broadly matching IMGT annotations. CMV serostatus was the only immune exposure information available for the cohort. Linkage disequilibrium might explain the correlated functional status among segregating V segments, but an unknown experimental factor could not be ruled out. The earlier analysis of approximately 590 of the donors excluded 15 to 20 rarely observed V segments, including chromosome 9 orphons, because counts were too low.

As to this clone: Its recognized antigen is unknown. One base away there is no much larger clone; base qualities are not given.

Trimming removed 6 bases from V and 1 base from J, leaving 10 bases between the germline ends. The germline V gene (reference sequence) specifies MNHEY as CDR1 and SMNVEV as CDR2. Reading from cysteine to phenylalanine, the CDR3 counts 13 amino acids. This entry keeps only the CDR3 DNA: 39 bases, framed from base 1. The cohort consisted of approximately 670 healthy bone marrow donors. At the time of sampling, every cohort member was nominally healthy, though immune exposures that went unrecorded were likely present. The donor tested CMV seronegative and was one of the 352 seronegative cohort members. A peripheral blood sample was provided by each donor, and peripheral blood mononuclear cells were used for TCR beta sequencing. Genomic DNA was extracted from the blood cell samples with the Qiagen DNeasy Blood Extraction Kit. To prepare the library, the immunoSEQ multiplex PCR assay was applied. The multiplex PCR relied on a mix of 60 forward primers for TCR Vbeta segments and 13 reverse primers for TCR Jbeta segments. The CDR3 region of rearranged TCR beta genes was amplified from genomic DNA with a multiplex PCR assay. Amplified TCR beta libraries were sequenced as 87-base-pair reads on the Illumina HiSeq System. Per the authors' processing: In a later analysis, roughly 80 million unique TCR beta chains were counted across the 500 to 850 repertoires, and roughly 11 million of these chains were shared by at least two donors. Raw reads were error-corrected and collapsed into unique sequences by a nearest-neighbor algorithm in which closely related sequences were merged to remove PCR and sequencing errors. To assign V, D and J gene segments, CDR3 sequences were aligned to IMGT reference sequences. Each retained sequence needed at least a six-nucleotide match to both a V gene segment and a J gene segment. Rearrangements were classified as productive when the CDR3 lacked stop codons and remained in frame with V and J, and all other rearrangements were classified as non-productive. CDR3 was defined by IMGT convention, running from the second conserved V-encoded cysteine to the conserved J-encoded phenylalanine. Sequences without an unambiguous match to a single V gene segment were excluded from the earlier analysis of over 500 of the donors. In an earlier analysis of a few hundred of the donors, a V segment was called functional when productive rearrangements were above 56.7%, and segregating when the standard deviation between donors exceeded 5%. To diagnose cytomegalovirus status from the catalog of TCR beta chain sequences, a statistical classification framework was built. In a later analysis, TCR nucleotide sequences were compared against IMGT/GENE-DB human TR gene sequences so that V and J genes could be assigned. In a later analysis, CDR3 sequences and most-parsimonious VDJ recombination scenarios were assigned using the TCRdist pipeline. A later analysis defined each TCR beta chain by its CDR3 amino acid sequence plus V-gene family, and excluded reads lacking a unique V-gene family. To address suspected cross-contamination and a sequencing artifact, a later analysis removed around 590 highly shared, low-generation-probability nucleotide sequences. In a later analysis, a clonal expansion index for each public chain was calculated from normalized within-repertoire ranks of inferred template counts. In a later analysis, generation probabilities were computed using a VDJ recombination model fitted to out-of-frame rearrangements, and the results were checked against IGoR. In a later analysis, hypergeometric tests were used to score TCR-TCR, TCR-HLA and TCR-CMV co-occurrence, with a repertoire-size bias correction applied to TCR pairs. A later analysis estimated false discovery rates by permuting HLA or CMV assignments 20 times. A later analysis grouped co-occurring TCRs with DBSCAN, adding TCRdist sequence similarity when clustering within HLA-allele-positive subsets. Repertoires with fewer than 30,000 or more than 120,000 public chains, plus five repertoires with anomalous nucleotide sharing, were excluded from co-occurrence clustering. TCRdb re-hosts the immuneACCESS table, in-frame sequences only. Its copies lack some clones; in the studies checked, an unresolved V gene accounts for under half of them, and the cause for the rest is not known. The DNA was the basis for D and trimming; V, J and clone size are from that table. The sample profile shows around 140,000 clones; over 70% of them were found once. The biggest ten clones account for around 1.5% of the sample.

The V and J segments used are TRBV27 and TRBJ2-7, with TRBD1 as a weak D call on 6 bases. The sequenced sample was PBMCs. The source of this sequence is a woman aged 40 to 50 in good health and CMV-seronegative. The CDR3: CASRYRVSYEQYF. The DNA sequence reads TGTGCCAGCAGGTACAGGGTTTCCTACGAGCAGTACTTC.